A single T cell receptor (beta chain) is shown here with its context. Antigen specificity is unknown. The data are from a study of blood T cells in healthy people across ages. Study-level points and caveats: Shifts in expanded clonotypes may have been confounded by donor CMV status, which was unknown. Among T cells, TCR beta diversity per million cells dropped roughly linearly as age rose. Researchers said unsorted PBMCs prevented a conclusive naive versus antigen-experienced comparison. The study found TCR beta diversity correlated strongly with naive T cell percentage.

The CDR3 runs 14 residues. Germline values: CDR1 DFQATT, CDR2 SNEGSKA (reference sequence). It was with a sample-barcoded 5' primer and a J-beta primer mix that a second PCR of roughly 6 to 11 cycles was run. TCRdb reprocessed the 5' RACE reads with MiXCR, giving one entry per CDR3 protein. The sample shows hundreds of thousands of distinct CDR3 sequences, roughly 56% of them seen only once. V is TRBV20-1 and J is TRBJ2-5; TRBD2 matches at 14 bases. The tail of the sequence fits TRBJ2-7 better, so the J call may be wrong. The sample consisted of blood. The clonotype was recovered from a middle-aged man in good health. The CDR3 loop reads CSARLAGGYYEQYF. The CDR3 nucleotides are TGCAGTGCAAGACTAGCGGGAGGGTACTACGAGCAGTACTTC.